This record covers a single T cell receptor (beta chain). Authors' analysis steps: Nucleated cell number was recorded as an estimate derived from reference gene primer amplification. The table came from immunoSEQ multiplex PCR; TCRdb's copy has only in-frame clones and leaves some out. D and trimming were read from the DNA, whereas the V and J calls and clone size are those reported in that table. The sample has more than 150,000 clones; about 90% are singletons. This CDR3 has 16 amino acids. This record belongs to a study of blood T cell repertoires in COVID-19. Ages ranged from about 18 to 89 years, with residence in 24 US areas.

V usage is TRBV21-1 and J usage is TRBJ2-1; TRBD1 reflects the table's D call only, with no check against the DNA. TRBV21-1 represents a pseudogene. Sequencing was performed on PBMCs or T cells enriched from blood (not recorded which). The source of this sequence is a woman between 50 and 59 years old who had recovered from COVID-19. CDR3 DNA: TGTGCCAGCAGCAAACCGCTGTGGGCAGCCGACAATGAGCAGTTCTTC. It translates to CASSKPLWAADNEQFF.